These T cell receptor beta chains were read from a single sample in a study of blood T cell repertoires in COVID-19. The method was immunoSEQ multiplex PCR; TCRdb's version includes in-frame clones alone and lacks a portion of them. The data hold 85,000 to 110,000 clones, with 89% observed a single time. The specimen was peripheral blood. These receptors were taken from a woman aged 55-70 years with acute or convalescent COVID-19. Both conserved end residues are part of each CDR3. A D gene is named only where the DNA matches it firmly. For some rows the clone size is stated as once, few or many, or as a class when expanded; others skip it.

J | D | V | size | CDR3 | DNA
TRBJ2-2 | - | TRBV9 | - | CASSVSAAANTGELFF | TGTGCCAGCAGCGTCTCCGCGGCCGCGAACACCGGGGAGCTGTTTTTT
TRBJ2-3 | TRBD1 | TRBV29-1 | - | CSVDGQGASTQYF | TGCAGCGTGGATGGACAGGGCGCGTCGACGCAGTATTTT
TRBJ1-1 | - | TRBV6-5 | - | CASSYRSMNTEAFF | TGTGCCAGCAGTTACCGGTCTATGAACACTGAAGCTTTCTTT
TRBJ2-5 | TRBD2 | TRBV2 | - | CASSLRTSLRETQYF | TGTGCCAGCAGCCTCCGGACTAGCCTACGGGAGACCCAGTACTTC
TRBJ2-7 | - | TRBV21-1 | once | CAATPGHKYF | TGTGCCGCCACTCCGGGACACAAGTACTTC
TRBJ2-4 | - | TRBV3-1/TRBV3-2 | - | CASSPGAGAGKNIQYF | TGTGCCAGCAGCCCAGGGGCGGGGGCTGGCAAAAACATTCAGTACTTC
TRBJ2-7 | TRBD1 | TRBV3-1/TRBV3-2 | once | CASSQEGTGTNEQYF | TGTGCCAGCAGCCAAGAAGGGACAGGGACCAACGAGCAGTACTTC
TRBJ2-7 | TRBD2 | TRBV15 | - | CATSRDSSGIVKQYF | TGTGCCACCAGCAGAGATTCTAGCGGTATAGTGAAGCAGTACTTC
TRBJ2-1 | TRBD2 | TRBV5-1 | - | CASSLEASGYNEQFF | TGCGCCAGCAGCTTGGAAGCTAGCGGATACAATGAGCAGTTCTTC
TRBJ1-2 | - | TRBV11-2 | - | CASSLGQFYGYTF | TGTGCCAGCAGCCTGGGGCAGTTTTATGGCTACACCTTC
TRBJ2-5 | - | TRBV5-5 | - | CASSLNGGETQYF | TGTGCCAGCAGCTTGAACGGGGGTGAGACCCAGTACTTC
TRBJ2-3 | - | TRBV30 | - | CAWSPGLNTDTQYF | TGTGCCTGGAGTCCGGGACTCAATACAGATACGCAGTATTTT
TRBJ2-3 | TRBD1 | TRBV7-9 | - | CASSFVRDRGDTQYF | TGTGCCAGCAGCTTTGTCCGAGACAGGGGAGATACGCAGTATTTT
TRBJ1-2 | - | TRBV18 | - | CASSPPRGANYGYTF | TGTGCCAGCTCACCACCCCGGGGAGCTAACTATGGCTACACCTTC
TRBJ2-7 | TRBD2 | TRBV5-1 | - | CASSRLAGGRDEQYF | TGCGCCAGCAGCCGCTTAGCGGGAGGACGAGACGAGCAGTACTTC
TRBJ2-1 | - | TRBV7-2 | - | CASSLVSTGGGVYNEQFF | TGTGCCAGCAGCTTAGTGTCGACCGGAGGCGGAGTCTACAATGAGCAGTTCTTC
TRBJ2-2 | TRBD1 | TRBV24-1 | - | CATSDFRQGGNTGELFF | TGTGCCACCAGTGATTTCCGACAGGGGGGGAACACCGGGGAGCTGTTTTTT
TRBJ1-1 | TRBD1 | TRBV7-2 | - | CASSLSTGGARIAFF | TGTGCCAGCAGCTTATCGACAGGGGGCGCGAGAATAGCTTTCTTT
TRBJ2-1 | TRBD2 | TRBV11-3 | - | CASSPGTSGSLNEQFF | TGTGCCAGCAGCCCCGGGACTAGCGGATCACTCAATGAGCAGTTCTTC
TRBJ1-2 | TRBD1 | TRBV28 | many | CASSPGQGRGYTF | TGTGCCAGCAGTCCAGGACAGGGCCGAGGCTACACCTTC
TRBJ2-5 | TRBD2 | TRBV4-1 | - | CASSQGPGLGGETQYF | TGCGCCAGCAGCCAAGGGCCGGGACTAGGAGGAGAGACCCAGTACTTC
TRBJ2-7 | TRBD2 | TRBV9 | once | CASSVGLAGREQYF | TGTGCCAGCAGCGTGGGACTAGCGGGCCGGGAGCAGTACTTC
TRBJ2-1 | - | TRBV10-1 | - | CASSESTQGGEQFF | TGCGCCAGCAGTGAGTCGACGCAGGGAGGTGAGCAGTTCTTC
TRBJ1-2 | TRBD1 | TRBV11-2 | - | CASSRFGGTGNGYTF | TGTGCCAGCAGCAGATTTGGTGGGACAGGGAATGGCTACACCTTC
TRBJ2-2 | - | TRBV9 | - | CASSVGGETTGELFF | TGTGCCAGCAGCGTAGGGGGGGAGACCACCGGGGAGCTGTTTTTT
TRBJ2-1 | - | TRBV13 | - | CASSLYLSYNEQFF | TGTGCCAGCAGCTTATATTTGTCCTACAATGAGCAGTTCTTC
TRBJ2-1 | TRBD2 | TRBV15 | - | CATSSGAGTSGLNEQFF | TGTGCCACCAGCAGTGGGGCCGGGACTAGCGGGCTCAATGAGCAGTTCTTC
TRBJ2-5 | TRBD2 | TRBV6-4 | - | CASSDSHGGEETQYF | TGTGCCAGCAGTGACTCGCATGGGGGGGAAGAGACCCAGTACTTC
TRBJ2-1 | - | TRBV28 | - | CASSLKKGLLGPGGNEQFF | TGTGCCAGCAGTTTAAAGAAGGGCCTATTGGGACCAGGGGGGAATGAGCAGTTCTTC
TRBJ1-2 | TRBD1 | TRBV28 | - | CASRTPGQIRYTF | TGTGCCAGCAGAACTCCGGGACAGATCCGCTACACCTTC
TRBJ1-2 | TRBD1 | TRBV27 | - | CASSFGQGAGGYTF | TGTGCCAGCAGTTTTGGACAGGGGGCTGGTGGCTACACCTTC
TRBJ2-1 | TRBD2 | TRBV6-4 | - | CASRAGVSLFF | TGTGCCAGCAGGGCGGGGGTTAGCCTGTTCTTC
TRBJ2-1 | TRBD2 | TRBV27 | - | CASSLAQLATYNEQFF | TGTGCCAGCAGTTTAGCCCAACTAGCGACCTACAATGAGCAGTTCTTC
TRBJ2-3 | - | TRBV27 | - | CASSLSSGRGIADTQYF | TGTGCCAGCAGTTTATCCAGTGGGAGGGGGATCGCAGATACGCAGTATTTT
TRBJ1-1 | - | TRBV11-2 | - | CASSLQQGNTEAFF | TGTGCCAGCAGCTTGCAACAGGGGAACACTGAAGCTTTCTTT
TRBJ1-6 | TRBD1 | TRBV3-1/TRBV3-2 | - | CASSTGQGRLSPLHF | TGTGCCAGCAGCACGGGACAGGGAAGGCTTTCACCCCTCCACTTT
TRBJ2-1 | - | TRBV5-1 | - | CASSPNEQQYNEQFF | TGCGCCAGCAGCCCAAACGAACAGCAATACAATGAGCAGTTCTTC
TRBJ1-1 | TRBD1 | TRBV10-2 | - | CASGLGQGEAFF | TGCGCCAGCGGCTTAGGACAGGGTGAAGCTTTCTTT
TRBJ1-1 | TRBD1 | TRBV5-1 | - | CASSVTGGITEAFF | TGCGCCAGCAGCGTGACAGGGGGTATCACTGAAGCTTTCTTT